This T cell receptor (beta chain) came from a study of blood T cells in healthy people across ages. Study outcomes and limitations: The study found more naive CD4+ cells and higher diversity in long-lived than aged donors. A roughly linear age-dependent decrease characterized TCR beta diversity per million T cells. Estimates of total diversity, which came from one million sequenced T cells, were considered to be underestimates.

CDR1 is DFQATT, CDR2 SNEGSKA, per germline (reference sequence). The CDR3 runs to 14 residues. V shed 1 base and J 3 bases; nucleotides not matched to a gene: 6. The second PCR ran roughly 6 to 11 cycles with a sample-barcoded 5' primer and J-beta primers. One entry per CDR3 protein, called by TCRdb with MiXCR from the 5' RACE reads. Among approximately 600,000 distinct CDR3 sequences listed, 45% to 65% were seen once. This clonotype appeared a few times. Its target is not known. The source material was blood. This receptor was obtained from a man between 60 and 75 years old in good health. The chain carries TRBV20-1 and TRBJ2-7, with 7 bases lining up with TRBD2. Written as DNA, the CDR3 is TGCAGTGCTAGAGCGGCACTAGCGATCTACGAGCAGTACTTC. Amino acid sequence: CSARAALAIYEQYF.